Listed here is a single TCR beta chain. Its antigen remains unidentified. Primers: 60 Vbeta forward and 13 Jbeta reverse. Some clones are missing from TCRdb's copy, which holds only in-frame ones; the method was immunoSEQ multiplex PCR. The sample has about 67,000 clones, around four fifths seen once. Germline V CDR1 and CDR2: SGHNT, YYREEE (reference sequence). V was trimmed by 0 bases and J by 6 bases, leaving 12 bases between them. This CDR3 contains 14 residues. These data come from a study of cytomegalovirus exposure and HLA in healthy donors. Study-wide points: Being productive about 87% or about 30% of the time was typical of most TCR beta V segments in an earlier analysis.

The chain is built from TRBV5-4 and TRBJ1-2, with D maybe TRBD1 (6 bases). Sequencing input: PBMCs. This receptor was taken from a man between 40 and 49 years old in good health and CMV-seronegative. The CDR3 DNA is TGTGCCAGCAGCTTGGGGACAGACGGCCATGGCTACACCTTC. Translated, it gives CASSLGTDGHGYTF.